These T cell receptor beta chains were read from a single sample in a study of PD-L1 blockade in urothelial cancer. Assay: immunoSEQ multiplex PCR; the TCRdb copy retains only in-frame clones and omits some. The sample shows roughly 120,000 clones, roughly 90% of them seen only once. Source: PBMCs, taken around atezolizumab (anti-PD-L1) treatment. These receptors were collected from a man between 60 and 70 years old with urothelial cancer. Each CDR3 is given without its conserved first and last residue. The order of the fields is clone size, V gene, CDR3 protein. Size is stated for part of the rows, as once, few or many counts, or as a class when the clone is expanded.

once TRBV5-6 ASSLVRANYGYT
. TRBV19 ASSIAGLAEQETQY
. TRBV6-1 ASETGGVVMGYT
many TRBV2 ASLWTGVGEKLF
. TRBV6-5 ASSYSKLSPNEQF
. TRBV9 ASSVQGSNTEAF
. TRBV2 ASSDSGQGTDTQY
many TRBV5-6 ASSLFSEAF
. TRBV7-6 ASSLGGGGYEQY
once TRBV6-1 ASSGSRTGDGYT
. TRBV11-3 ASSLGTSGGAGETQY
. TRBV19 ASSKASRVGVPTDTQY
. TRBV2 ASMIKRAQETQY
. TRBV2 ASRVGQSEGYT
. TRBV7-6 ASSRDRVNQPQH
. TRBV5-4 ASSWGQYTDTQY
. TRBV9 ASSVGGTGAYEQY
. TRBV19 AIGQGAFSNQPQH
few TRBV7-2 ASSLWPQNSPLH
. TRBV19 ASSAGTPYEQY
. TRBV5-5 ASSLQGYEQY
. TRBV6-8 ASTPWGQSGGHEQY